The sequence of this TCR beta chain was determined in a study of cytomegalovirus exposure and HLA in healthy donors. PCR used 60 Vbeta primers and 13 Jbeta primers. TCRdb's copy holds only in-frame clones and misses some; the assay was immunoSEQ multiplex PCR. The sample has approximately 220,000 clones; less than 80% are singletons. CDR1 MGHDK and CDR2 SYGVNS come from the germline V gene. The CDR3 covers 15 residues. V dropped 1 base and J dropped 2; count of bases not matched to a gene: 3. This chain uses TRBV25-1 with TRBJ2-3, with 7 bases identical to TRBD2. The receptor's source is a girl between 2 and 10 years old in good health and CMV-seronegative. Specimen: PBMCs. CDR3 residues: CASSEWGGITDTQYF. As DNA, the CDR3 is TGTGCCAGCAGTGAATGGGGAGGGATCACAGATACGCAGTATTTT. The full variable domain, completed using reference TRBV25-1 and TRBJ2-3, is EADIYQTPRYLVIGTGKKITLECSQTMGHDKMYWYQQDPGMELHLIHYSYGVNSTEKGDLSSESTVSRIRTEHFPLTLESARPSHTSQYLCASSEWGGITDTQYFGPGTRLTVL.